These 28 T cell receptor beta chains were all obtained from the same sample, sequenced in a study of identical twins. TCRdb fed the 5' RACE reads into MiXCR, producing one record per CDR3 protein. The table has roughly 1.6 million distinct CDR3 sequences, about 32% seen once. The specimen was cord blood. These receptors originate from a newborn girl in good health.

Points on this clonotype: The CDR3 carries no conserved terminal phenylalanine or tryptophan, so it likely arises from a read error. J is TRBJ2-5 and V is TRBV6-1, with unresolved D. The J call may be incorrect, as the DNA end agrees better with TRBJ2-7. The CDR3 has 12 residues. Germline CDR1 MNHNS, CDR2 SASEGT. The CDR3 bases are TGTGCCAGCAGGGTTAACAGCTACGAGCAGTACTAC. It specifies CASRVNSYEQYY.

This clonotype appeared a few times. The chain uses TRBV2 and TRBJ1-1; unclear D gene. This CDR3 is built from 14 residues. Germline CDR1 is SNHLY and CDR2 is FYNNEI. V was shortened by 6 bases and J by 0 bases, with 11 bases between the two germline ends. The CDR3 region has the DNA TGTGCCAGCAGCTCGACTCAGCTGAACACTGAAGCTTTCTTT. This sequence encodes CASSSTQLNTEAFF.

This clonotype was counted only a few times. The rearrangement joins TRBV12-3 or TRBV12-4 to TRBJ2-1; TRBD1 matches 10 bases. J was trimmed by 9 bases and V by 4 bases; bases with no gene match: 6. The CDR3 is 14 amino acids. As DNA, the CDR3 is TGTGCCAGCAGTTCCGGACAGGGGGTCGCTGAGCAGTTCTTC. Its translation is CASSSGQGVAEQFF.

Here the CDR3 DNA reads TGCGCCAGCAGCCAAGATCCCAGCGCCTCCTACAATGAGCAGTTCTTC. Its protein product is CASSQDPSASYNEQFF. This chain joins TRBV4-1 and TRBJ2-1; no clear D gene. Germline CDR1 and CDR2: MGHRA and YSYEKL. The CDR3 sequence is 16 residues long. V was pared by 0 bases and J by 0 bases, with 9 bases between.

The genes are TRBV11-3 and TRBJ2-1, with 9 bases matching TRBD1. The DNA matches TRBJ2-7 better at its end, which makes the J call doubtful. The CDR3 spans 15 residues. Germline V gene data show CDR1 as SGHNT and CDR2 as YENEEA. CDR3 loop: CASSLGQGDYNEQYF. Here the CDR3 DNA reads TGTGCCAGCAGCTTAGGACAGGGGGACTACAATGAGCAGTACTTC.

The rearrangement joins TRBV20-1 to TRBJ1-2, with a tentative D call TRBD1 (5 bases). The CDR3 contains 13 residues. Trimming pared 3 bases from V and 3 bases from J, leaving 11 bases between. Germline-derived CDR1 and CDR2 are DFQATT and SNEGSKA (reference sequence). In DNA form, the CDR3 reads TGCAGTGCTAGCAGGGACCCGGACTATGGCTACACCTTC. This codes for CSASRDPDYGYTF.

This clonotype came up a few times. The CDR3 protein is CASRPTGTVASYEQYF. CDR3 sequence (DNA): TGTGCCAGCAGGCCTACCGGGACGGTGGCCTCCTACGAGCAGTACTTC. The chain uses TRBV12-3 or TRBV12-4 and TRBJ2-7; D tentatively fits TRBD1 or TRBD2 (5 bases each). V lost 6 bases and J lost 0, with 18 bases in between. The CDR3 is 16 amino acids.

This clonotype was observed a few times. The rearrangement joins TRBV28 to TRBJ2-7, with a weak D call TRBD2 (7 bases). V gave up 2 bases and J gave up 5 bases, with 13 bases separating them. Looked up from germline, CDR1 is MDHEN and CDR2 is SYDVKM. The CDR3 is 14 residues long. Here the CDR3 reads CASSLLQGGHEQYF. The DNA of the CDR3 is TGTGCCAGCAGTTTACTACAGGGAGGGCACGAGCAGTACTTC.

The chain recombines TRBV29-1 with TRBJ2-3; D gene unclear. Deletions cut 3 bases from V and 6 bases from J, with 10 bases between. CDR1 SQVTM and CDR2 ANQGSEA come from the germline V gene. This CDR3 is 12 amino acids long. CDR3 in amino acids: CSVDRSADTQYF. The DNA for the CDR3 is TGCAGCGTTGACCGGTCGGCGGATACGCAGTATTTT.

This clonotype was picked up a small number of times. The chain links TRBV2 to TRBJ1-4; tentative D call: TRBD1 (5 bases). CDR1 and CDR2 (germline): SNHLY, FYNNEI. The length of the CDR3 is 14 residues. Trimming took off 6 bases at V and 4 bases at J, with 12 bases between the two ends. CDR3 sequence reads: CASRTGTDNEKLFF. The CDR3, as DNA: TGTGCCAGCAGAACCGGGACGGATAATGAAAAACTGTTTTTT.

The chain has TRBV28 and TRBJ1-1, with D tentatively TRBD1 (5 bases). The CDR3 consists of 13 residues. Trimming removed 8 bases from V and 10 bases from J, with 20 bases in between. CDR1 MDHEN and CDR2 SYDVKM come from the germline V gene. CDR3 amino acids: CASSYPRVPGAFF. The CDR3 nucleotides read TGTGCCAGCTCCTACCCCAGGGTTCCGGGAGCTTTCTTT.

This clonotype was found a few times. This rearrangement joins TRBV3-1 to TRBJ2-3; 9 positions match TRBD2. Germline V gene lookup returns CDR1 LGHDT and CDR2 YNNKEL (reference sequence). The CDR3 covers 17 residues. The ends lost 0 bases at V and 3 bases at J; junction bases unmatched: 7. CDR3 in amino acids: CASSQEPSGRITDTQYF. The CDR3 nucleotides read TGTGCCAGCAGCCAAGAACCCAGCGGGAGGATAACAGATACGCAGTATTTT.

J is TRBJ2-7 and V is TRBV6-5, with TRBD2 matching 10 bases. J was trimmed by 2 bases and V by 2 bases; bases with no gene match: 6. Germline CDR1 MNHEY, CDR2 SVGAGI. The CDR3 consists of 16 residues. The CDR3 DNA reads TGTGCCAGCAGTTACACGGAACTAGCGGGACCCTACGAGCAGTACTTC. It codes for CASSYTELAGPYEQYF.

This clonotype has at least ten counts. This chain connects TRBV28 to TRBJ2-7; D is uncertain. The CDR3 is 14 residues long. With 3 bases removed from V and 3 bases from J, the gap between germline ends came to 12 bases. Germline CDR1 reads MDHEN; CDR2 reads SYDVKM. Here the CDR3 reads CASSLNTGDYEQYF. CDR3 DNA sequence: TGTGCCAGCAGTTTGAACACTGGAGACTACGAGCAGTACTTC. Drawing the rest from reference TRBV28 and TRBJ2-7, the complete variable domain is DVKVTQSSRYLVKRTGEKVFLECVQDMDHENMFWYRQDPGLGLRLIYFSYDVKMKEKGDIPEGYSVSREKKERFSLILESASTNQTSMYLCASSLNTGDYEQYFGPGTRLTVT.

The sample holds many counts of this clonotype. The genes are TRBV20-1 and TRBJ2-5; D not certain. The CDR3 length is 13 residues. In germline, CDR1 is DFQATT, CDR2 SNEGSKA (reference sequence). Trimming pared 0 bases from V and 0 bases from J, leaving 5 bases between. CDR3 bases: TGCAGTGCTAGAGAATGGAACCAAGAGACCCAGTACTTC. Amino acid sequence: CSAREWNQETQYF.

The chain joins TRBV25-1 to TRBJ2-5; TRBD1 might be the D (5 bases). The CDR3 totals 14 residues. Germline CDR1 is MGHDK and CDR2 is SYGVNS. V lost 6 bases, J lost 3 bases, and 14 bases lay in between. The CDR3 reads CASSFKDIEETQYF. CDR3 DNA sequence: TGTGCCAGCAGCTTCAAGGACATTGAAGAGACCCAGTACTTC.

This clonotype was detected only a few times. The chain links TRBV27 to TRBJ2-1, with D tentatively TRBD2 (5 bases). The CDR3 spans 14 residues. The V gene's germline CDR1 is MNHEY and CDR2 SMNVEV (reference sequence). V was shortened by 4 bases and J by 7 bases, with 14 bases between the two germline ends. CDR3 nucleotides: TGTGCCAGCAGTTGGAGCGGACCCCGGAATGAGCAGTTCTTC. This translates into CASSWSGPRNEQFF.

On this clonotype itself: Being one base from a much bigger clone, this may be a read error. The chain is built from TRBV11-2 and TRBJ2-4; D is perhaps TRBD1 (5 bases). The J call may be faulty, since TRBJ2-7 better matches the DNA end. There are 18 residues in the CDR3. Germline loops: CDR1 SGHAT, CDR2 FQNNGV. CDR3 in amino acids: CASSFRQGKVTPSYEQYF. The CDR3 bases are TGTGCCAGCAGCTTTAGGCAGGGAAAGGTGACTCCATCCTACGAGCAGTACTTC.

This clonotype came up a few times. The chain joins TRBV20-1 to TRBJ2-7, with a possible D match to TRBD2 (6 bases). There are 11 residues in the CDR3. Germline CDR1 reads DFQATT; CDR2 reads SNEGSKA (reference sequence). The CDR3 spells CRIDRGYEQYF. The CDR3 nucleotides read TGCAGGATAGATCGGGGGTACGAGCAGTACTTC.

This chain links TRBV6-2 or TRBV6-3 with TRBJ1-1; D may be TRBD1 (6 bases). Trimming removed 4 bases at V and 0 bases at J, with 9 bases between. The CDR3 length is 14 residues. Germline V gene lookup returns CDR1 MNHEY and CDR2 SVGEGT. CDR3 bases: TGTGCCAGCAGTTGGGACACACTGAACACTGAAGCTTTCTTT. Its translation is CASSWDTLNTEAFF.

The rearrangement links TRBV5-1 to TRBJ2-3; 11 positions match TRBD2. CDR3 length equals 16 residues. Germline V gene data show CDR1 as SGHRS and CDR2 as YFSETQ. Losses at the gene ends were 1 base for V and 3 bases for J; bases not matched to a gene: 4. Written as DNA, the CDR3 is TGCGCCAGCAGCTTGTTTGCTAGCGGGAGGACAGATACGCAGTATTTT. Translated: CASSLFASGRTDTQYF.

The V and J genes are TRBV21-1 and TRBJ2-1; the D segment call TRBD2 is taken from the table without a DNA check. TRBV21-1 is a documented pseudogene. CDR3 length: 19 amino acids. The chain's CDR3 is CASSREGSGSGGSYNEQFF. For the CDR3, the DNA is TGTGCCAGCAGCAGAGAGGGTAGCGGGAGCGGTGGCTCCTACAATGAGCAGTTCTTC.

V gene TRBV5-1 combines with J gene TRBJ2-1; D uncertain. Germline CDR1 SGHRS, CDR2 YFSETQ. Trimming pared 0 bases from V and 5 bases from J, leaving 9 bases between. This CDR3 is 14 amino acids long. CDR3 amino acids: CASSLGDLNNEQFF. DNA of the CDR3: TGCGCCAGCAGCTTGGGTGACCTAAACAATGAGCAGTTCTTC.

This chain joins TRBV5-1 and TRBJ1-1; D gene uncertain. CDR3 size: 17 residues. Germline V gene sequence: CDR1 SGHRS, CDR2 YFSETQ. V was trimmed by 0 bases and J by 5 bases, leaving 20 bases between them. CDR3 in amino acids: CASSLGHVLGSPTEAFF. Here the CDR3 DNA reads TGCGCCAGCAGCTTGGGCCATGTTTTAGGGTCCCCGACTGAAGCTTTCTTT.

The J gene is TRBJ2-2, the V gene TRBV12-3 or TRBV12-4; the match to TRBD1 covers 8 bases. The CDR3 has 15 amino acids. Trimming cost V 6 bases and J 5 bases; bases outside gene matches: 8. CDR3 sequence: CASSKQGDSTGELFF. The CDR3 coding sequence is TGTGCCAGCAGCAAACAGGGGGATTCAACCGGGGAGCTGTTTTTT.

This clonotype appeared a few times. This rearrangement joins TRBV7-2 to TRBJ2-7; 10 bases align to TRBD1. The junction had 10 bases not matched to a gene; V was cut back by 6 bases and J by 5 bases. This CDR3 region has 15 residues. From germline, CDR1 is SGHTA and CDR2 FQGNSA. CDR3 loop: CASSIVRTGGHEQYF. DNA of the CDR3: TGTGCCAGCAGTATAGTTCGGACAGGGGGGCACGAGCAGTACTTC.

The chain joins TRBV5-1 to TRBJ2-1; possible D gene TRBD2, 5 bases. This CDR3 is 15 amino acids long. V lost 0 bases to trimming and J lost 5 bases, with 12 bases between them. Germline CDR1 and CDR2: SGHRS and YFSETQ. This CDR3 is CASSLGLPDNNEQFF. The DNA for the CDR3 is TGCGCCAGCAGCTTGGGACTACCGGATAACAATGAGCAGTTCTTC.

The rearrangement links TRBV29-1 to TRBJ2-7, with 9 nucleotides matching TRBD1. V lost 6 bases, J lost 0 bases, and 6 bases stayed unmatched. This CDR3 region has 14 residues. Germline values: CDR1 SQVTM, CDR2 ANQGSEA. CDR3 sequence reads: CSVTTGGSSYEQYF. The CDR3 DNA follows: TGCAGCGTCACGACAGGGGGAAGCTCCTACGAGCAGTACTTC.